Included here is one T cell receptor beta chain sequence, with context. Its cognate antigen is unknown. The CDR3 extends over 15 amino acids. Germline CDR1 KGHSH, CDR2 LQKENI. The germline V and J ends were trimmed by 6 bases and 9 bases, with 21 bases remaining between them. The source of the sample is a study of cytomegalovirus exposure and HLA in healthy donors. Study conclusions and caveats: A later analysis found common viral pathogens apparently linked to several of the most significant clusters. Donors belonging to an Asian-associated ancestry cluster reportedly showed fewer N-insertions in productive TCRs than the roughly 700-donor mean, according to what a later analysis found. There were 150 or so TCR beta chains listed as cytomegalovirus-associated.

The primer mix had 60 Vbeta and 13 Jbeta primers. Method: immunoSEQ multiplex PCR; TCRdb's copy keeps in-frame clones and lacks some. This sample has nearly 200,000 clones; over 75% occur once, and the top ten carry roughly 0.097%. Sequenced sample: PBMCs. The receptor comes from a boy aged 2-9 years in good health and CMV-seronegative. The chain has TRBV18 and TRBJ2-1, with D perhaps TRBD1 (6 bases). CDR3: CASSRRTVYQSEQFF. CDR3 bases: TGTGCCAGCTCGCGTAGGACAGTCTATCAGAGTGAGCAGTTCTTC.